A single sample gave rise to the 15 T cell receptor beta chains below, sequenced in a study of T cell clonality in common variable immunodeficiency. Method: immunoSEQ multiplex PCR; TCRdb's copy keeps in-frame clones and lacks some. Altogether more than 45,000 clones were found in the sample, and no singletons occur. The sample taken for sequencing was peripheral blood mononuclear cells. Receptor source: a person aged 18 to 70 in good health.

Ten or more counts support this clone. The read terminates 3 residues ahead of where the CDR3 ends, so the germline J gene completes it. V gene TRBV14 combines with J gene TRBJ1-3; D is unresolved. The CDR3 is made up of 14 amino acids. CDR1 and CDR2 from the germline V gene are SGHDN and FVKESK. With 4 bases removed from V and 6 bases from J, the gap between germline ends came to 13 bases. The CDR3 DNA, read in part, is TGTGCCAGCAGCCCGCGGCTGGAAGAAAACACC. It codes for CASSPRLEENT. The full CDR3 sequence reads CASSPRLEENTIYF. The complete variable domain, with remaining parts taken from reference TRBV14 and TRBJ1-3, reads EAGVTQFPSHSVIEKGQTVTLRCDPISGHDNLYWYRRVMGKEIKFLLHFVKESKQDESGMPNNRFLAERTGGTYSTLKVQPAELEDSGVYFCASSPRLEENTIYFGEGSWLTVV.

This clone was counted ten times or more. The read ends 3 residues before the CDR3 terminus; that terminus is restored from the germline J gene. V is TRBV18 and J is TRBJ2-7, with 7 bases identical to TRBD1. The V gene end was trimmed by 3 bases and the J gene end by 1 base; junction bases not matched to a gene: 12. The CDR3 extends over 17 amino acids. Germline V gene sequence: CDR1 KGHSH, CDR2 LQKENI. CDR3 loop: CASSPQEGGYGSYEQYF. CDR3 bases read: TGTGCCAGCTCACCGCAAGAAGGGGGCTATGGATCCTACGAG.

This clone was recorded many times. The read ends 3 residues before the CDR3 terminus; that terminus is restored from the germline J gene. This chain uses TRBV13 with TRBJ2-7, with D possibly matching TRBD2 (7 bases). The V gene lost 6 bases and the J gene lost 0 bases, with 12 bases spanning the gap. The CDR3 spans 14 residues. Germline V CDR1 and CDR2: PRHDT, FYEKMQ (reference sequence). Partial CDR3 DNA: TGTGCCAGCAGGGAGGGGGGGAGCTCCTACGAG. It translates to CASREGGSSYE. The whole CDR3 is CASREGGSSYEQYF.

Ten or more counts support this clone. The CDR3 goes on 3 residues after the read ends, and that part is filled in from the germline J gene. This rearrangement joins TRBV4-2 to TRBJ2-1, with a possible D match to TRBD1 (7 bases). This CDR3 region has 16 residues. Trimming cost V 1 base and J 4 bases, with 14 bases left between them. Per germline, CDR1 LGHNA and CDR2 YNFKEQ. The chain's CDR3 is CASSQGAGGTYNEQFF. The covered CDR3 bases are TGTGCCAGCAGCCAAGGTGCAGGGGGGACGTACAATGAG.

This clone was recorded at least ten times. The DNA ends 3 residues before the CDR3 does, and the rest of the CDR3 is filled in from the germline J gene. The J gene is TRBJ2-2, the V gene TRBV30; TRBD1 aligns across 9 bases. This CDR3 spans 15 amino acids. Trimming cost V 1 base and J 5 bases; bases outside gene matches: 5. Germline V gene lookup returns CDR1 GTSNPN and CDR2 SVGIG (reference sequence). The CDR3 sequence is CAWSGRTGVTGELFF. CDR3 bases read: TGTGCCTGGAGTGGCCGGACAGGGGTTACCGGGGAG.

This clone was counted at least ten times. Read coverage stops 3 residues before the CDR3 terminus; the germline J gene supplies the remainder. The chain joins TRBV7-2 to TRBJ2-5, with D tentatively TRBD1 (7 bases). V lost 3 bases and J lost 4, with 15 bases in between. Per germline, CDR1 SGHTA and CDR2 FQGNSA. CDR3 length equals 15 residues. The sequenced CDR3 bases are TGTGCCAGCAGCTTCCAGGGGGGTATGGGAGAGACC. This gives the protein CASSFQGGMGET. The full CDR3 is CASSFQGGMGETQYF. Filled out from reference TRBV7-2 and TRBJ2-5, the complete variable domain reads GAGVSQSPSNKVTEKGKDVELRCDPISGHTALYWYRQSLGQGLEFLIYFQGNSAPDKSGLPSDRFSAERTGGSVSTLTIQRTQQEDSAVYLCASSFQGGMGETQYFGPGTRLLVL.

This clone was observed many times. The read falls 3 residues short of the CDR3 end, and the missing part is taken from the germline J gene. This sequence joins TRBV11-2 and TRBJ2-7; D is undetermined. Trimming stripped 1 base from V and 3 bases from J, with 4 bases between. This CDR3 region has 12 residues. Germline V gene lookup returns CDR1 SGHAT and CDR2 FQNNGV. This CDR3 reads CASSLGLYEQYF. The CDR3 bases that were read are TGTGCCAGCAGCTTAGGACTCTACGAG.

In this sample, this clone turned up many times. The CDR3 end lies 3 residues beyond the end of the read and is filled in from the germline J gene. V usage is TRBV10-3 and J usage is TRBJ1-2; 7 bases fit TRBD1. Germline-derived CDR1 and CDR2 are ENHRY and SYGVKD. The CDR3 is made up of 13 amino acids. V gave up 5 bases and J gave up 3 bases; unmatched junction bases: 3. The CDR3 protein is CAISSDRDYGYTF. The DNA read from the CDR3 is TGTGCCATCAGTTCCGACAGGGACTATGGC.

This clone was counted only a few times. The covered CDR3 bases are TGTGCCAGCTCACCAGGCGGGGGAGGCTACGAG. This translates into CASSPGGGGYE. Given in full, the CDR3 is CASSPGGGGYEQYF. The chain couples TRBV18 to TRBJ2-7, with 7 bases identical to TRBD2. The sequence runs out 3 residues before the end of the CDR3; the remainder is reconstructed from the germline J gene. The CDR3 sequence is 14 residues long. The ends lost 2 bases at V and 3 bases at J; junction bases unmatched: 4. Germline assignment: CDR1 KGHSH and CDR2 LQKENI.

In this sample, this clone turned up many times. The read comes to an end 3 residues before the CDR3 does, leaving the germline J gene to fill in the end. The gene calls are TRBV5-8 and TRBJ2-1; TRBD1 might be the D (6 bases). In germline, CDR1 is SGHTS, CDR2 YDEGEE. This CDR3 has 13 amino acids. V lost 4 bases and J lost 4, with 9 bases in between. The CDR3 spells CASSPDRYNEQFF. CDR3 DNA, as far as it was read: TGTGCCAGCAGCCCCGACAGGTACAATGAG.

As concerns this clone: One junction end disagrees with the germline gene, perhaps due to a read error. The read gets to within 3 residues of the CDR3 end, and the germline J gene fills in the rest. V gene TRBV18 combines with J gene TRBJ1-2; 9 positions match TRBD1. The CDR3 totals 14 residues. CDR1 and CDR2 (germline): KGHSH, LQKENI. The sequenced part of the CDR3 DNA is TGTACCAGCTCACCTGGGACAGGGAACAATGAG. It codes for CTSSPGTGNNE. The entire CDR3 reads CTSSPGTGNNEYTF.

This clone came up a few times. The DNA read from the CDR3 is TGTGCCTGGAGGGGGGCTCAGGGAAAG. This encodes CAWRGAQGK. The CDR3 reads in full as CAWRGAQGKLFF. The rearrangement uses TRBV30 and TRBJ2-2, with a possible D match to TRBD1 (6 bases). The read terminates 3 residues before the CDR3 end, so the remaining end is supplied by the germline J gene. The CDR3 consists of 12 residues. Germline CDR1 is GTSNPN and CDR2 is SVGIG (reference sequence). The complete variable domain, with remaining parts taken from reference TRBV30 and TRBJ2-2, reads SQTIHQWPATLVQPVGSPLSLECTVEGTSNPNLYWYRQAAGRGLQLLFYSVGIGQISSEVPQNLSASRPQDRQFILSSKKLLLSDSGFYLCAWRGAQGKLFFGEGSRLTVL.

This clone has ten or more counts. The observed sequence ends 3 residues before the CDR3 terminus, with the missing tail filled in from the germline J gene. This chain links TRBV20-1 with TRBJ2-6; 10 bases line up with TRBD2. Germline values: CDR1 DFQATT, CDR2 SNEGSKA (reference sequence). With 6 bases clipped from V and 0 bases from J, the junction kept 2 bases outside the gene matches. CDR3 length: 15 amino acids. CDR3 residues: CSAGLAVSGANVLTF. The part of the CDR3 DNA that was read is TGCAGTGCCGGACTAGCGGTCTCTGGGGCCAACGTC.

The table lists this clone with many counts. The read is 3 residues too short to cover the CDR3 end, so that end is filled in from the germline J gene. The V gene is TRBV5-1, the J gene TRBJ2-1; 8 bases agree with TRBD1. Germline V gives CDR1 SGHRS, CDR2 YFSETQ. Trimming cost V 4 bases and J 4 bases; bases outside gene matches: 7. This CDR3 is 15 amino acids long. CDR3 DNA, as far as it was read: TGCGCCAGCAGCGCGACAGGGGAAACTTACAATGAG. Its protein product is CASSATGETYNE. The CDR3, in full, reads CASSATGETYNEQFF.

This clone appeared a few times. The read finishes 3 residues shy of the CDR3 end, and the germline J gene is used to complete it. This rearrangement joins TRBV30 to TRBJ1-2; 8 nucleotides line up with TRBD1. The CDR3 covers 13 residues. Germline V gives CDR1 GTSNPN, CDR2 SVGIG (reference sequence). CDR3 residues: CAWSVGQGYDYTF. The part of the CDR3 DNA that was read is TGTGCCTGGAGTGTCGGACAGGGATACGAC.